A selection of T cell receptor beta chains follows, all from one sample in a study of radiotherapy plus CTLA-4 blockade in lung cancer. The data were produced by immunoSEQ multiplex PCR, yet TCRdb's version contains in-frame clones alone and is incomplete. Of about 54,000 clones listed, approximately 80% were seen once; the top ten hold 2.5% to 4%. This sample comprised peripheral blood, obtained from a patient treated with radiotherapy plus ipilimumab. The receptors here all came from a human donor with non-small cell lung cancer who had a partial response to radiotherapy plus ipilimumab. Each CDR3 is given with its conserved first and last residue. The D gene is left open where the match is weak. The size field is filled for only some rows; it gives once, few, many or a size class.

v_call: TRBV6-1; clone_size: .; j_call: TRBJ2-2; d_call: TRBD1; cdr3_nt: TGTGCCAGCAGTGAAGCGAGCACAGGGGGCAGAACGAACACCGGGGAGCTGTTTTTT; cdr3_aa: CASSEASTGGRTNTGELFF
v_call: TRBV7-8; clone_size: few; j_call: TRBJ2-1; d_call: TRBD1; cdr3_nt: TGTGCCAGCAGCCCCAGGACAGGGATCATCTACAATGAGCAGTTCTTC; cdr3_aa: CASSPRTGIIYNEQFF
v_call: TRBV6-5; clone_size: .; j_call: TRBJ2-7; d_call: .; cdr3_nt: TGTGCCAGCAGTTACTCGGTCCAGGGATCCTACGAGCAGTACTTC; cdr3_aa: CASSYSVQGSYEQYF
v_call: TRBV28; clone_size: .; j_call: TRBJ1-3; d_call: TRBD1; cdr3_nt: TGTGCCAGCAGTATGAGGACAGGGGGCTTCGGAAACACCATATATTTT; cdr3_aa: CASSMRTGGFGNTIYF
v_call: TRBV6-5; clone_size: .; j_call: TRBJ1-1; d_call: TRBD1; cdr3_nt: TGTGCCAGCAGCGACATGGGACAGGGGAACACTGAAGCTTTCTTT; cdr3_aa: CASSDMGQGNTEAFF
v_call: TRBV27; clone_size: .; j_call: TRBJ2-7; d_call: .; cdr3_nt: TGTGCCAGCAGTAGGCAGGGAGGCTACGAGCAGTACTTC; cdr3_aa: CASSRQGGYEQYF
v_call: TRBV5-1; clone_size: .; j_call: TRBJ2-5; d_call: .; cdr3_nt: TGCGCCAGCAGCTTTCAATCCTCGCAAGGGGGAGAGACCCAGTACTTC; cdr3_aa: CASSFQSSQGGETQYF
v_call: TRBV29-1; clone_size: .; j_call: TRBJ1-5; d_call: .; cdr3_nt: TGCAGCGCCATTGGGGGGAATCAGCCCCAGCATTTT; cdr3_aa: CSAIGGNQPQHF
v_call: TRBV11-2; clone_size: .; j_call: TRBJ1-6; d_call: .; cdr3_nt: TGTGCCAGCAGCTTAGGTAGAGCTGGCTATAATTCACCCCTCCACTTT; cdr3_aa: CASSLGRAGYNSPLHF
v_call: TRBV7-2; clone_size: .; j_call: TRBJ2-2; d_call: .; cdr3_nt: TGTGCCAGCAGCCCGACGCAGGGAACGGTACTTGCCTTCGGGGAGCTGTTTTTT; cdr3_aa: CASSPTQGTVLAFGELFF
v_call: TRBV29-1; clone_size: .; j_call: TRBJ1-2; d_call: TRBD1; cdr3_nt: TGCAGCGTTGAGCCCCGGGACAGGAGTGGGGTTGCTGGCTACACCTTC; cdr3_aa: CSVEPRDRSGVAGYTF
v_call: TRBV29-1; clone_size: .; j_call: TRBJ1-1; d_call: TRBD1; cdr3_nt: TGCAGCTTCAGGGACAGGGTTGGAGCTTTCTTT; cdr3_aa: CSFRDRVGAFF
v_call: TRBV29-1; clone_size: few; j_call: TRBJ1-2; d_call: .; cdr3_nt: TGCAGCGCTACGCAAACCAATAAGAGAGGCTACACCTTC; cdr3_aa: CSATQTNKRGYTF
v_call: TRBV10-3; clone_size: .; j_call: TRBJ2-3; d_call: TRBD1; cdr3_nt: TGTGCCATCAGTGACGGGGACAGGTTAGACACAGATACGCAGTATTTT; cdr3_aa: CAISDGDRLDTDTQYF
v_call: TRBV7-2; clone_size: .; j_call: TRBJ1-4; d_call: .; cdr3_nt: TGTGCCAGCAGCTTAGACTCTAGGACAGTGAATGAAAAACTGTTTTTT; cdr3_aa: CASSLDSRTVNEKLFF
v_call: TRBV7-2; clone_size: .; j_call: TRBJ2-1; d_call: .; cdr3_nt: TGTGCCAGCAGCCGGGGGTCCGTCGAGCAGTTCTTC; cdr3_aa: CASSRGSVEQFF
v_call: TRBV15; clone_size: .; j_call: TRBJ1-5; d_call: TRBD1; cdr3_nt: TGTGCCACCAGCAGGGGGACAGGGGGCGACCAGCCCCAGCATTTT; cdr3_aa: CATSRGTGGDQPQHF
v_call: TRBV9; clone_size: .; j_call: TRBJ2-2; d_call: TRBD2; cdr3_nt: TGTGCCAGCAGCTTTAGTGGGGCTAGCGGGCCGACCGGGGAGCTGTTTTTT; cdr3_aa: CASSFSGASGPTGELFF
v_call: TRBV4-2; clone_size: .; j_call: TRBJ2-2; d_call: .; cdr3_nt: TGTGCCAGCAGCCAAGAAGTAGAGGCCGCCGGGGAGCTGTTTTTT; cdr3_aa: CASSQEVEAAGELFF
v_call: TRBV5-1; clone_size: .; j_call: TRBJ1-1; d_call: .; cdr3_nt: TGCGCCAGCAGCAAACAAAGTATGAACACTGAAGCTTTCTTT; cdr3_aa: CASSKQSMNTEAFF
v_call: TRBV7-8; clone_size: .; j_call: TRBJ2-7; d_call: TRBD1; cdr3_nt: TGTGCCAGCAGCTTAGCGCGGACAGGGGGCTCCTACGAGCAGTACTTC; cdr3_aa: CASSLARTGGSYEQYF
v_call: TRBV5-1; clone_size: .; j_call: TRBJ2-3; d_call: TRBD2; cdr3_nt: TGCGCCAGCAGCTTGGCGGCTAGCGGGGGGGCAAAAGATACGCAGTATTTT; cdr3_aa: CASSLAASGGAKDTQYF
v_call: TRBV6-1; clone_size: .; j_call: TRBJ1-2; d_call: TRBD1; cdr3_nt: TGTGCCAGCAGAGGACAGGGGGCGATGGGGTATGGCTACACCTTC; cdr3_aa: CASRGQGAMGYGYTF
v_call: TRBV10-1; clone_size: .; j_call: TRBJ2-3; d_call: TRBD1; cdr3_nt: TGCGCCAGCAGTTGGACAGGGGAACCCACAGATACGCAGTATTTT; cdr3_aa: CASSWTGEPTDTQYF
v_call: TRBV11-2; clone_size: .; j_call: TRBJ1-1; d_call: .; cdr3_nt: TGTGCCAGCAGCTTACAGGGGCCCACTGAAGCTTTCTTT; cdr3_aa: CASSLQGPTEAFF
v_call: TRBV5-1; clone_size: .; j_call: TRBJ1-2; d_call: TRBD1; cdr3_nt: TGCGCCAGCAGACCTGGGACAGGGAACTCCATGGTGGGCTACACCTTC; cdr3_aa: CASRPGTGNSMVGYTF
v_call: TRBV19; clone_size: .; j_call: TRBJ2-6; d_call: .; cdr3_nt: TGTGCCAGTAGGCCGGACAGATTCTCTGGGGCCAACGTCCTGACTTTC; cdr3_aa: CASRPDRFSGANVLTF
v_call: TRBV11-2; clone_size: once; j_call: TRBJ2-2; d_call: .; cdr3_nt: TGTGCCAGCAGCTTAGGAGGCCCCGGGGAGCTGTTTTTT; cdr3_aa: CASSLGGPGELFF
v_call: TRBV29-1; clone_size: .; j_call: TRBJ2-7; d_call: TRBD2; cdr3_nt: TGCAGCGTTCTCGGAGCGGGGGGGTCCTACGAGCAGTACTTC; cdr3_aa: CSVLGAGGSYEQYF
v_call: TRBV5-4; clone_size: .; j_call: TRBJ2-5; d_call: .; cdr3_nt: TGTGCCAGCAGCTTGAAAAACAGCAAAGAGACCCAGTACTTC; cdr3_aa: CASSLKNSKETQYF
v_call: TRBV10-2; clone_size: .; j_call: TRBJ2-7; d_call: TRBD1; cdr3_nt: TGCGCCAGCAGTGGGCTCGACAGGGGGTTCGACGAGCAGTACTTC; cdr3_aa: CASSGLDRGFDEQYF
v_call: TRBV5-4; clone_size: .; j_call: TRBJ1-1; d_call: TRBD1; cdr3_nt: TGTGCCAGCAGCTTAGCCAGGGGGCTCACTGAAGCTTTCTTT; cdr3_aa: CASSLARGLTEAFF
v_call: TRBV19; clone_size: .; j_call: TRBJ2-2; d_call: .; cdr3_nt: TGTGCCAGTAGCCCAGGGGTCGGGTTTAACACCGGGGAGCTGTTTTTT; cdr3_aa: CASSPGVGFNTGELFF
v_call: TRBV30; clone_size: .; j_call: TRBJ2-5; d_call: TRBD1; cdr3_nt: TGTGCCTGGAGTGTACCGCAGGGGGCATGGGAGACCCAGTACTTC; cdr3_aa: CAWSVPQGAWETQYF
v_call: TRBV19; clone_size: .; j_call: TRBJ2-7; d_call: .; cdr3_nt: TGTGCCAGTAGTTTTCGGGGAGAAAACGAGCAGTACTTC; cdr3_aa: CASSFRGENEQYF
v_call: TRBV9; clone_size: .; j_call: TRBJ1-4; d_call: .; cdr3_nt: TGTGCCAGCAGCGAGGGGGGGAGCGGTAATGAAAAACTGTTTTTT; cdr3_aa: CASSEGGSGNEKLFF
v_call: TRBV5-1; clone_size: .; j_call: TRBJ1-2; d_call: .; cdr3_nt: TGCGCCAGCAGCGCGGACGGGGGTAACTATGGCTACACCTTC; cdr3_aa: CASSADGGNYGYTF
v_call: TRBV6-1; clone_size: .; j_call: TRBJ2-3; d_call: .; cdr3_nt: TGTGCCAGTGTGGTCGGGGAGCGCACAGATACGCAGTATTTT; cdr3_aa: CASVVGERTDTQYF
v_call: TRBV4-1; clone_size: few; j_call: TRBJ2-7; d_call: TRBD2; cdr3_nt: TGCGCCAGCAGCCCCCGGGGCAGCGGGGGTAGTTACGAGCAGTACTTC; cdr3_aa: CASSPRGSGGSYEQYF
v_call: TRBV19; clone_size: .; j_call: TRBJ2-7; d_call: TRBD1; cdr3_nt: TGTGCCAGTAGTCCGCGACAGGGGGCTTACGAGCAGTACTTC; cdr3_aa: CASSPRQGAYEQYF
v_call: TRBV7-6; clone_size: once; j_call: TRBJ1-6; d_call: .; cdr3_nt: TGTGCCAGCAGCTTAGACAGTAACTCACCCCTCCACTTT; cdr3_aa: CASSLDSNSPLHF